The source of this TCR beta chain is a study of metastatic and nonmetastatic thyroid tumors. On the study more broadly: The study looked at repertoires side by side in blood and in tumor or nodule tissue from malignant and benign thyroid patients. Findings and limits, study-wide: Malignant tumors reportedly showed significantly higher TCR beta diversity than benign nodules in both blood and tumor.

None of the patients had undergone any treatment ahead of thyroid surgery. V shed 1 base, J shed 4 bases, and the junction held 6 bases outside the gene matches. Germline V lookup: CDR1 MNHEY, CDR2 SMNVEV (reference sequence). This CDR3 has 15 amino acids. This clone was observed a handful of times. Its antigen is not known. Per the original data handling: Clinicopathological groups of papillary thyroid cancer showed CDR3 differences that were used to build a distant-metastasis classifier. TCRdb reassembled clones from the PCR reads with MiXCR. TCRdb's processing, not the authors' own work, is the source of the V and J calls. The repertoire consists of roughly 72,000 clones, with less than 20% occurring once and the leading ten covering roughly 12%.

The source is a female donor with papillary thyroid cancer or a benign thyroid nodule (not recorded which). Some clones in this sample may be carry-over from other donors' samples. Sequenced material: blood. J is TRBJ2-7 and V is TRBV27; 8 bases fit TRBD2. The CDR3: CASSLLPGGAYEQYF. The CDR3 bases are TGTGCCAGCAGTTTATTACCGGGAGGGGCGTACGAGCAGTACTTC.